These 17 T cell receptor beta chains originate from one sample sequenced in a study of blood T cell repertoires in COVID-19. Measured with immunoSEQ multiplex PCR; TCRdb has only the in-frame clones, and not every one. The data contain 110,000 or so clones, more than 70% of them singletons. The specimen was peripheral blood. These TCRs come from a woman in her seventies who had recovered from COVID-19.

Concerning this clone: The germline gene is not matched at one end of the junction; a read error may be the cause. The chain employs TRBV28 and TRBJ1-2; 8 positions match TRBD1. Germline CDR1 is MDHEN and CDR2 is SYDVKM. The CDR3 totals 19 residues. CDR3 sequence: CASSLPLGQGIGGGYRYTF. CDR3 nucleotide sequence: TGTGCCAGCAGTTTACCACTCGGACAGGGAATAGGGGGGGGCTATCGCTACACCTTC.

The chain couples TRBV5-1 to TRBJ2-5; tentative D call: TRBD1 (5 bases). Looked up from germline, CDR1 is SGHRS and CDR2 is YFSETQ. V was shortened by 3 bases and J by 2 bases, with 14 bases between the two germline ends. The CDR3 totals 15 residues. CDR3 sequence (DNA): TGCGCCAGCAGCTCCCCAGGGTTGAGTCAAGAGACCCAGTACTTC. Its translation: CASSSPGLSQETQYF.

V and J are TRBV5-4 and TRBJ2-7; 11 positions match TRBD1. CDR3 length equals 15 residues. Losses at the gene ends were 1 base for V and 3 bases for J; bases not matched to a gene: 3. Germline V gene lookup returns CDR1 SGHNT and CDR2 YYREEE (reference sequence). The CDR3 is CASSLWDRGNYEQYF. The CDR3 DNA follows: TGTGCCAGCAGCTTGTGGGACAGGGGGAACTACGAGCAGTACTTC.

V usage is TRBV5-4 and J usage is TRBJ1-6; a possible D gene is TRBD1 (5 bases). The CDR3 sequence is 14 residues long. The V gene lost 5 bases and the J gene lost 8 bases, with 14 bases spanning the gap. The germline V gene encodes CDR1 SGHNT and CDR2 YYREEE (reference sequence). This CDR3 reads CASRSTWGDSPLHF. The CDR3 DNA follows: TGTGCCAGCAGATCGACCTGGGGGGATTCACCCCTCCACTTT.

V gene TRBV5-1 combines with J gene TRBJ2-1; 10 bases map to TRBD2. Trimming removed 3 bases from V and 5 bases from J; junction bases left unmatched: 8. The CDR3 length is 16 residues. CDR1 is SGHRS and CDR2 is YFSETQ in the germline V gene. Here the CDR3 DNA reads TGCGCCAGCAGCTCGGGCCCAGGGACTAGCGACAATGAGCAGTTCTTC. This encodes CASSSGPGTSDNEQFF.

V and J are TRBV7-3 and TRBJ2-3; TRBD2 matches at 10 bases. The CDR3 contains 21 residues. From germline, CDR1 is SGHTA and CDR2 FQGTGA. Losses at the gene ends were 1 base for V and 0 bases for J; bases not matched to a gene: 16. The CDR3 region is CASSLRLAGDPTYPSTDTQYF. CDR3 nucleotides: TGTGCCAGCAGCTTAAGGCTAGCGGGGGATCCCACCTATCCTAGCACAGATACGCAGTATTTT.

In DNA form, the CDR3 reads TGTGCCAGCAGCTTCGGAAGGGGCGGCGAGCAGTACTTC. This sequence encodes CASSFGRGGEQYF. The J gene is TRBJ2-7, the V gene TRBV7-2; tentatively, D is TRBD1 (5 bases). Trimming cost V 3 bases and J 6 bases, with 12 bases left between them. Germline V gene data show CDR1 as SGHTA and CDR2 as FQGNSA. The CDR3 runs 13 residues.

This rearrangement joins TRBV11-2 to TRBJ2-3, with TRBD2 matching over 8 bases. The CDR3 is made up of 16 amino acids. Germline lookup yields CDR1 SGHAT and CDR2 FQNNGV. With V trimmed by 5 bases and J by 3 bases, 10 bases remained unmatched. The CDR3 region is CASSPGTGGFTDTQYF. CDR3 DNA: TGTGCCAGCAGCCCTGGGACGGGAGGGTTTACAGATACGCAGTATTTT.

This chain connects TRBV7-2 to TRBJ2-1; no clear D gene. The CDR3 is made up of 14 amino acids. The V gene lost 2 bases and the J gene lost 4 bases, with 9 bases spanning the gap. The germline V gene encodes CDR1 SGHTA and CDR2 FQGNSA. CDR3 loop: CASSLFVRYNEQFF. The DNA for the CDR3 is TGTGCCAGCAGCTTATTCGTTCGGTACAATGAGCAGTTCTTC.

The CDR3 protein is CASHLPSGGQYF. For the CDR3, the DNA is TGTGCCAGCCACCTACCTAGCGGCGGGCAGTATTTT. The chain has TRBV28 and TRBJ2-3, with 7 nucleotides matching TRBD2. Unmatched junction bases numbered 10, after V lost 8 bases and J lost 11 bases. CDR1 and CDR2 from the germline V gene are MDHEN and SYDVKM. The CDR3 is 12 amino acids. The full variable domain, completed using reference TRBV28 and TRBJ2-3, is DVKVTQSSRYLVKRTGEKVFLECVQDMDHENMFWYRQDPGLGLRLIYFSYDVKMKEKGDIPEGYSVSREKKERFSLILESASTNQTSMYLCASHLPSGGQYFGPGTRLTVL.

This clone was observed a few times. The rearrangement links TRBV5-6 to TRBJ1-3; no definite D call. Trimming took off 0 bases at V and 0 bases at J, with 4 bases between the two ends. This CDR3 has 14 amino acids. Per the germline V gene, CDR1 is SGHDT and CDR2 is YYEEEE. CDR3 DNA: TGTGCCAGCAGCTTGGCCTACTCTGGAAACACCATATATTTT. Protein: CASSLAYSGNTIYF.

The rearrangement uses TRBV24-1 and TRBJ1-5, with D possibly TRBD1 on 5 matching bases. The CDR3 sequence is 16 residues long. The V end was cut by 4 bases, the J end by 5 bases, with 17 bases between. Germline CDR1 is KGHDR and CDR2 is SFDVKD. CDR3 in amino acids: CATSDHSRGLDQPQHF. The CDR3 DNA reads TGTGCCACCAGTGACCACTCTCGGGGGTTGGATCAGCCCCAGCATTTT.

The chain carries TRBV7-2 and TRBJ2-7, with 7 bases identical to TRBD1. CDR3 size: 15 residues. In germline, CDR1 is SGHTA, CDR2 FQGNSA. V shed 5 bases and J 7 bases; nucleotides not matched to a gene: 14. This CDR3 is CASSAQGPPGGEQYF. As DNA, the CDR3 is TGTGCCAGCAGCGCACAGGGGCCCCCAGGGGGAGAGCAGTACTTC.

The V gene is TRBV7-2, the J gene TRBJ2-7; no firm D call. The length of the CDR3 is 14 residues. V was cut by 4 bases and J by 0 bases, with 10 bases left in between. Per germline, CDR1 SGHTA and CDR2 FQGNSA. CDR3 in DNA: TGTGCCAGCAGCTCCGCTTTAGACTCCTACGAGCAGTACTTC. It yields the protein CASSSALDSYEQYF.

The CDR3 loop is CASSPGTSGPYEQYF. CDR3 bases: TGTGCCAGCAGTCCCGGGACTAGCGGACCCTACGAGCAGTACTTC. The chain has TRBV7-7 and TRBJ2-7, with TRBD2 matching 11 bases. CDR1 and CDR2 (germline): SSHAT, FNYEAQ (reference sequence). V lost 6 bases and J lost 2; bases outside the gene matches: 6. This CDR3 contains 15 residues.

This rearrangement joins TRBV4-1 to TRBJ2-3; a possible D gene is TRBD2 (6 bases). With 4 bases removed from V and 4 bases from J, the gap between germline ends came to 12 bases. This CDR3 contains 14 residues. Looked up from germline, CDR1 is MGHRA and CDR2 is YSYEKL. This CDR3 is CASSPGLNPDTQYF. The CDR3 DNA reads TGCGCCAGCAGCCCGGGACTGAACCCAGATACGCAGTATTTT.

The chain links TRBV10-3 to TRBJ2-1; D gene uncertain. The CDR3 sequence is 15 residues long. Trimming took 4 bases from V and 0 from J, leaving 10 bases between them. Germline CDR1 and CDR2: ENHRY and SYGVKD. This chain's CDR3 is CAISGEASSYNEQFF. The DNA of the CDR3 is TGTGCCATCAGTGGCGAGGCAAGCTCCTACAATGAGCAGTTCTTC.